Included here is one T cell receptor beta chain sequence, with context. Per the study methods: Cell counts per sample came from amplifying reference gene primers. Measured with immunoSEQ multiplex PCR; TCRdb has only the in-frame clones, and not every one. The DNA was the basis for D and trimming; V, J and clone size are from that table. The sample comprises roughly 110,000 clones, 80% to 90% of which are singletons, and 10% rests with the top ten. Per germline, CDR1 KGHSH and CDR2 LQKENI. The CDR3 runs 15 residues. Losses at the gene ends were 0 bases for V and 3 bases for J; bases not matched to a gene: 4. These data originate in a study of blood T cell repertoires in COVID-19. Study-level information: COVID-19 samples from acute and convalescent phases originated in the United States, Italy and Spain. Sample material is recorded as cDNA or gDNA derived from T cells, B-cell-depleted T cells, or PBMCs.

Sample: peripheral blood. The chain employs TRBV18 and TRBJ1-1, with 7 nucleotides matching TRBD1. The receptor was isolated from a human donor in a cohort sampled during active COVID-19. CDR3 sequence: CASSPPARGDTEAFF. The CDR3 bases are TGTGCCAGCTCACCACCGGCCAGGGGGGACACTGAAGCTTTCTTT.